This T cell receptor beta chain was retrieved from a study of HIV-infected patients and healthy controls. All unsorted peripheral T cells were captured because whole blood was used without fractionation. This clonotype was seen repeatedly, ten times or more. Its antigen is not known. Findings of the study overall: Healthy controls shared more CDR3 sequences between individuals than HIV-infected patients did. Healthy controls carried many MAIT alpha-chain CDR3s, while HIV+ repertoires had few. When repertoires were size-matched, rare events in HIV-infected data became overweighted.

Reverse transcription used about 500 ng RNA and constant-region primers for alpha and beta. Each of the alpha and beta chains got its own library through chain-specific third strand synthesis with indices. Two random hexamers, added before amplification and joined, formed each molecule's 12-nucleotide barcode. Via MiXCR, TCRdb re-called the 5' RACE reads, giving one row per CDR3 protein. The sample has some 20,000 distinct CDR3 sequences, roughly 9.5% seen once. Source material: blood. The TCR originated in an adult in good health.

The CDR3 here is CASSSFDRDLSNQPQHF. CDR3 bases: TGTGCCAGCAGCTCCTTTGACAGGGACCTTAGCAATCAGCCCCAGCATTTT. This rearrangement joins TRBV9 to TRBJ1-5; 7 positions match TRBD1. V lost 4 bases and J lost 0; bases outside the gene matches: 10. CDR1 is SGDLS and CDR2 is YYNGEE in the germline V gene. The CDR3 covers 17 residues.